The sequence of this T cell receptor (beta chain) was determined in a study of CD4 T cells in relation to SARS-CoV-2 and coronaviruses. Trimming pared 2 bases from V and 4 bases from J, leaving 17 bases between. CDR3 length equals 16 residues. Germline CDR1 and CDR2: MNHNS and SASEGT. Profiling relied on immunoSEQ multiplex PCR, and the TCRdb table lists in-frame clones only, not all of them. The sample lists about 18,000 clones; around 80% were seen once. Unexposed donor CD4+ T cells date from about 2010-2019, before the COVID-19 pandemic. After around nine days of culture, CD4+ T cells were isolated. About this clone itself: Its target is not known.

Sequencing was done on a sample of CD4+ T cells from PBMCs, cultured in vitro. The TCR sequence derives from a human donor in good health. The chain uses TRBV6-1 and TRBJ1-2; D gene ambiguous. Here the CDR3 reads CASSEIVTQEGYGYTF. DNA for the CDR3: TGTGCCAGCAGTGAAATTGTCACGCAAGAAGGCTATGGCTACACCTTC.